This T cell receptor (beta chain) derives from a study of vaccination effects on CD4 cells after COVID-19. Having been cultured for roughly 10 days, the cells underwent CD4+ T cell isolation. Of the BNT162b2 and mRNA-1273 vaccines, participants received two doses of one or the other. No vaccinee had earlier SARS-CoV-2 infection, and nucleocapsid antibodies were negative. Libraries were prepared by immunoSEQ multiplex PCR; TCRdb keeps only in-frame clonotypes and omits some of them. The sample includes about 57,000 clones, about four fifths of them seen just once. Comments on this clone: Its specificity is not known.

The CDR3 extends over 16 amino acids. CDR1 is LNHDA and CDR2 is SQIVND in the germline V gene (reference sequence). Trimming took off 4 bases at V and 7 bases at J, with 23 bases between the two ends. The source is a human donor who received a COVID-19 vaccine. The starting material was CD4+ T cells from PBMCs cultured without peptide, obtained after COVID-19 vaccination. The V gene is TRBV19, the J gene TRBJ2-7; possible D gene TRBD2, 5 bases. CDR3 amino acids: CASSSSHSGILYEQYF. The CDR3 nucleotides are TGTGCCAGTAGTAGCTCCCATTCCGGGATCCTTTATGAGCAGTACTTC.